A selection of T cell receptor beta chains follows, all from one sample in a study of cytomegalovirus exposure and HLA in healthy donors. This table comes from immunoSEQ multiplex PCR, and its TCRdb copy is limited to in-frame clones, with some not included. This table holds about 200,000 clones, 75% to 90% found once. Sequenced material: PBMCs. Receptor source: a woman aged 18-29 years in good health and CMV-seronegative. Each CDR3 is given with its conserved first and last residue. Fields, in order: J gene, clone size, V gene, D gene, CDR3 protein, CDR3 DNA. The D gene is left open where the match is weak. A clone size is listed for some rows: how often the clone was seen (once, few, many), or a class if it is expanded.

>TRBJ2-7|NA|TRBV12-5|NA
CASGLVVSRANPYEQYF
TGTGCTAGTGGTTTGGTCGTTAGCAGGGCGAATCCCTACGAGCAGTACTTC
>TRBJ1-1|NA|TRBV30|NA
CAWTPRVAEAFF
TGTGCCTGGACCCCACGGGTGGCTGAAGCTTTCTTT
>TRBJ2-2|NA|TRBV6-1|TRBD1
CASSETGYTGELFF
TGTGCCAGCAGTGAGACAGGGTACACCGGGGAGCTGTTTTTT
>TRBJ1-6|NA|TRBV5-1|TRBD1
CASSLEGTGYSPLHF
TGCGCCAGCAGCTTGGAGGGGACAGGGTATTCACCCCTCCACTTT
>TRBJ1-5|NA|TRBV4-2|NA
CASSQEHGQPQHF
TGTGCCAGCAGCCAAGAGCACGGTCAGCCCCAGCATTTT
>TRBJ2-7|NA|TRBV10-3|NA
CAISLGGGEYEQYF
TGTGCCATCAGTCTGGGAGGGGGCGAATACGAGCAGTACTTC
>TRBJ1-2|once|TRBV7-3|NA
CASSYSQGGGYTF
TGTGCCAGCAGCTACTCACAGGGAGGAGGCTACACCTTC
>TRBJ1-1|NA|TRBV9|NA
CASSPDETHPEAFF
TGTGCCAGCAGCCCAGACGAGACTCACCCTGAAGCTTTCTTT
>TRBJ2-3|NA|TRBV2|TRBD1
CASSRDRAIRDTQYF
TGTGCCAGCAGTCGGGACAGGGCAATAAGGGATACGCAGTATTTT
>TRBJ2-1|NA|TRBV27|NA
CASSLLYPRSEQFF
TGTGCCAGCAGTTTACTTTACCCCAGGAGTGAGCAGTTCTTC
>TRBJ2-3|NA|TRBV19|TRBD1
CASSIQGTGADTQYF
TGTGCCAGTAGTATTCAGGGGACAGGGGCAGATACGCAGTATTTT
>TRBJ1-1|NA|TRBV11-2|NA
CASSLGSHRTEAFF
TGTGCCAGCAGCTTAGGGTCGCATAGGACTGAAGCTTTCTTT
>TRBJ2-6|NA|TRBV2|TRBD1
CASSDRDRGARTSGANVLTF
TGTGCCAGCAGTGATCGGGACAGGGGCGCCCGAACCTCTGGGGCCAACGTCCTGACTTTC
>TRBJ1-4|many|TRBV25-1|TRBD1
CASSESTGGNEKLFF
TGTGCCAGCAGTGAATCGACAGGGGGCAATGAAAAACTGTTTTTT